This TCR beta chain was retrieved from a study of T cell clonality in common variable immunodeficiency. Study-wide results and caveats: Repertoire-complication correlations in CVID were limited by patient heterogeneity.

At least ten counts were recorded for this clone. The target antigen is unknown. From the germline J gene comes the end of the CDR3, since the read stops 3 residues before it. The length of the CDR3 is 14 residues. Germline values: CDR1 MGHRA, CDR2 YSYEKL. The V and J ends lost 3 bases and 4 bases, in that order; junction bases with no gene match: 4. Measured with immunoSEQ multiplex PCR; TCRdb has only the in-frame clones, and not every one. Singletons are absent from the sample, which has tens of thousands of clones. This clonotype was sampled from a person aged 18-69 years in good health. The V gene is TRBV4-1, the J gene TRBJ2-7; 9 bases agree with TRBD1. The specimen was peripheral blood mononuclear cells. Here the CDR3 reads CASSHDRGVYEQYF. The CDR3 DNA, read in part, is TGCGCCAGCAGCCACGACAGGGGGGTGTACGAG.